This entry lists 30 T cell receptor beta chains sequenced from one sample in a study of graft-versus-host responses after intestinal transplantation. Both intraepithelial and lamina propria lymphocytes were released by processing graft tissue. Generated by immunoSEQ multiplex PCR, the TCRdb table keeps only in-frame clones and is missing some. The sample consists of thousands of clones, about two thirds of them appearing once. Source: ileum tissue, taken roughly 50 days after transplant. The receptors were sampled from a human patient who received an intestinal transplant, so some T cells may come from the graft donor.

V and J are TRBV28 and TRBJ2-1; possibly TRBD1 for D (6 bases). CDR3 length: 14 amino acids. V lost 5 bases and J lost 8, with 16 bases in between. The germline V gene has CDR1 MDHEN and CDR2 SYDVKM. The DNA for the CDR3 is TGTGCCAGCAGTCCATCTGGGGGCGCAGATGAGCAGTTCTTC. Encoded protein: CASSPSGGADEQFF.

The CDR3 region is CASSGRTGSPYEQYV. CDR3 nucleotides: TGTGCCAGCAGCGGACGGACAGGTTCCCCCTACGAGCAGTACGTC. The chain carries TRBV6-5 and TRBJ2-7, with 7 nucleotides matching TRBD1. Germline CDR1 reads MNHEY; CDR2 reads SVGAGI. V lost 6 bases and J lost 2; bases outside the gene matches: 10. This CDR3 has 15 amino acids.

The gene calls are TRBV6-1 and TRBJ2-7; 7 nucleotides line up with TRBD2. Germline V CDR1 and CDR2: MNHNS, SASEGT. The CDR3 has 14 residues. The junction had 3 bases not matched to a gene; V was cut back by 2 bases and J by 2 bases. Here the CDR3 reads CASSEWEGTYEQYV. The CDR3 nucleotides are TGTGCCAGCAGTGAATGGGAGGGGACCTACGAGCAGTACGTC.

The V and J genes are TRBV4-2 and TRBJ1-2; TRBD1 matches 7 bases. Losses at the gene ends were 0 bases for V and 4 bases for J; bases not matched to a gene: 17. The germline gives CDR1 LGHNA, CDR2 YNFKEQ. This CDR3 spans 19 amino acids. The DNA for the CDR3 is TGTGCCAGCAGCCAAGATTATTTGGGGACAGTCTTGGAAGGCTATGGCTACACCTTC. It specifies CASSQDYLGTVLEGYGYTF.

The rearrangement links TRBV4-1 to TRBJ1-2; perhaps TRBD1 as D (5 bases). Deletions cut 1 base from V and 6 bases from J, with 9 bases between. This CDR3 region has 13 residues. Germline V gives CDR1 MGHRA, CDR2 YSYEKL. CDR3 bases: TGCGCCAGCAGCCAAGTGGTCAGGGATGGCTACACCTTC. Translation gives CASSQVVRDGYTF.

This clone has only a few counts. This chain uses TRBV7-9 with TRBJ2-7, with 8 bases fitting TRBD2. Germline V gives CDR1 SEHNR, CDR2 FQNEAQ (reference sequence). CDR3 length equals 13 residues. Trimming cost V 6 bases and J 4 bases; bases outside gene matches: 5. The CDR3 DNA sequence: TGTGCCAGCAGGCGGAGCGGGAGTTACGAGCAGTACTTC. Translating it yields CASRRSGSYEQYF.

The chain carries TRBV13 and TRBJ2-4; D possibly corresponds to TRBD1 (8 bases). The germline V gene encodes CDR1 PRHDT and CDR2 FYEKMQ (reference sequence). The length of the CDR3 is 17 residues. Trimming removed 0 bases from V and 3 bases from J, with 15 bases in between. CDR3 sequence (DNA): TGTGCCAGCAGCTTAGGCCCACAGGGGGAGGGCAAAAACATTCAGTACTTC. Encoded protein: CASSLGPQGEGKNIQYF.

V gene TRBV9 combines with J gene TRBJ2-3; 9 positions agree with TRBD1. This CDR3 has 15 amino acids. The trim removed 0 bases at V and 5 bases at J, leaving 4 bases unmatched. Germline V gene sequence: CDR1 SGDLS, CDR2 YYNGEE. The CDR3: CASSVGDRVGDTQYF. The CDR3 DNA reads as TGTGCCAGCAGCGTAGGGGACAGGGTAGGAGATACGCAGTATTTT.

CDR3 sequence reads: CASSWPLYQPQHF. CDR3 DNA sequence: TGTGCCAGCAGTTGGCCCCTCTATCAGCCCCAGCATTTT. V usage is TRBV28 and J usage is TRBJ1-5; D not certain. V shed 4 bases and J shed 5 bases, with 9 bases lying between them. The CDR3 is made up of 13 amino acids. The germline gives CDR1 MDHEN, CDR2 SYDVKM.

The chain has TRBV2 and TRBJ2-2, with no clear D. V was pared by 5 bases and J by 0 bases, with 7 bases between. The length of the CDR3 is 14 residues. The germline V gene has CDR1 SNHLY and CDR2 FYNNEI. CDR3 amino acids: CASSRGPNTGELFF. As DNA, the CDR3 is TGTGCCAGCAGTAGAGGCCCGAACACCGGGGAGCTGTTTTTT.

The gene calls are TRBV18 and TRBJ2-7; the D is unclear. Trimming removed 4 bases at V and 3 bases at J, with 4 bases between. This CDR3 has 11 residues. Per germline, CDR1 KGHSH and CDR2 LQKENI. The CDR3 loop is CASSLGYEQYV. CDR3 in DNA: TGTGCCAGCTCACTGGGCTACGAGCAGTACGTC.

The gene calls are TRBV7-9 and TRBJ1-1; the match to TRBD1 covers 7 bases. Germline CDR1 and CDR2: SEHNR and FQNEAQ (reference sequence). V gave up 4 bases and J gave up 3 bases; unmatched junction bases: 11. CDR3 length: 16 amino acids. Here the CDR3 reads CASSYWTGGVDTEAFF. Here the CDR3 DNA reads TGTGCCAGCAGCTACTGGACAGGAGGGGTGGACACTGAAGCTTTCTTT.

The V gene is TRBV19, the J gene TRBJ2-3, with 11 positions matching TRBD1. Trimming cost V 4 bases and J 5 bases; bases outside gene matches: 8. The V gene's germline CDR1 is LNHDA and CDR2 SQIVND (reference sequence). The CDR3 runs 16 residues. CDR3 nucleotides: TGTGCCAGTAGTACTACACCGGGACAGGGGGGAGATACGCAGTATTTT. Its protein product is CASSTTPGQGGDTQYF.

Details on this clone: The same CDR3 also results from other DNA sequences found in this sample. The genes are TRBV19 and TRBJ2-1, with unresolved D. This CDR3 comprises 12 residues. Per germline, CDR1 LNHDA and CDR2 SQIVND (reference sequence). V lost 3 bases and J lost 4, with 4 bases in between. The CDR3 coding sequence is TGTGCCAGTAGTATTTCTTACAATGAGCAGTTCTTC. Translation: CASSISYNEQFF.

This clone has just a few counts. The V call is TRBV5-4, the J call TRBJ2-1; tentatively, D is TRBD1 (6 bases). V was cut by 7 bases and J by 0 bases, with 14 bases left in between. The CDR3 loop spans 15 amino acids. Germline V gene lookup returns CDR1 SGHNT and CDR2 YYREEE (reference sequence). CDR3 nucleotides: TGTGCCAGCGGAACAGGGTCAAGCTCCTACAATGAGCAGTTCTTC. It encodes CASGTGSSSYNEQFF. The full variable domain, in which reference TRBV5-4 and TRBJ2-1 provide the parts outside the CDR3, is ETGVTQSPTHLIKTRGQQVTLRCSSQSGHNTVSWYQQALGQGPQFIFQYYREEENGRGNFPPRFSGLQFPNYSSELNVNALELDDSALYLCASGTGSSSYNEQFFGPGTRLTVL.

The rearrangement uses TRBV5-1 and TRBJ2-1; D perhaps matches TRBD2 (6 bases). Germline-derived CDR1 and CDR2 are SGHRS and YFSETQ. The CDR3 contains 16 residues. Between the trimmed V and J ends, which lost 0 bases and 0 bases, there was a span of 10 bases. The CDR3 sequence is CASSLVSGVSYNEQFF. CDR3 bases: TGCGCCAGCAGCTTGGTTTCGGGGGTCTCCTACAATGAGCAGTTCTTC.

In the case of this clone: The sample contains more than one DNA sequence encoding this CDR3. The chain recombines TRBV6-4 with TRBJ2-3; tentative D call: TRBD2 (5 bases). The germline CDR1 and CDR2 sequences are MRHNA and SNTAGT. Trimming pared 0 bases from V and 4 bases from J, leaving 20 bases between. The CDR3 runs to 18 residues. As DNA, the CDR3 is TGTGCCAGCAGTGACTCGAATGAATGGCTAGCATCACCAGATACGCAGTATTTT. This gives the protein CASSDSNEWLASPDTQYF.

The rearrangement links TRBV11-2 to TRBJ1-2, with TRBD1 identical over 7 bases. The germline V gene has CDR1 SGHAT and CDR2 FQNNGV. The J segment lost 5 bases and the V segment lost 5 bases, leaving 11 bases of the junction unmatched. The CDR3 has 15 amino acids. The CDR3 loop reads CASSNSHRGTYGYTF. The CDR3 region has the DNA TGTGCCAGCAGCAACTCCCACAGGGGCACATATGGCTACACCTTC.

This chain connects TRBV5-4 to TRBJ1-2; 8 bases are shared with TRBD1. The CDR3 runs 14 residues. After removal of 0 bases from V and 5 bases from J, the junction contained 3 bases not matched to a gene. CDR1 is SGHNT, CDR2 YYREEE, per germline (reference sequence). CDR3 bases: TGTGCCAGCAGCTTGGGACAGGGGAAGTATGGCTACACCTTC. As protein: CASSLGQGKYGYTF.

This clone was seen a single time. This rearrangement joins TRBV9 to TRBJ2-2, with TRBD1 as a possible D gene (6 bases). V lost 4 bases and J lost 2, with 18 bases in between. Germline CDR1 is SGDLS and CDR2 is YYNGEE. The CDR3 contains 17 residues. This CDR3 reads CASSSFPGTLNTGELFF. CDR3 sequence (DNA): TGTGCCAGCAGCTCCTTCCCCGGGACACTTAACACCGGGGAGCTGTTTTTT.

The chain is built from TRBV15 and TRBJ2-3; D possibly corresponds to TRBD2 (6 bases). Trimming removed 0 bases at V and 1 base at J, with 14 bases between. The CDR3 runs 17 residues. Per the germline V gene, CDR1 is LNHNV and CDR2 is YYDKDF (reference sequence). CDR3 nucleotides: TGTGCCACCAGCAGAGACCTAACAAGCGGGCGCACAGATACGCAGTATTTT. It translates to CATSRDLTSGRTDTQYF.

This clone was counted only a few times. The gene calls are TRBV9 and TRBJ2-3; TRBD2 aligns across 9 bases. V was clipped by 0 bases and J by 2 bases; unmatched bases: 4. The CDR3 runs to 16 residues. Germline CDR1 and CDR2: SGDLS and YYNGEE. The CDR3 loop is CASSVEGGGVTDTQYF. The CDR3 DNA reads TGTGCCAGCAGCGTAGAGGGCGGGGGGGTCACAGATACGCAGTATTTT. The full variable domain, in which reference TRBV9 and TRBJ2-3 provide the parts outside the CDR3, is DSGVTQTPKHLITATGQRVTLRCSPRSGDLSVYWYQQSLDQGLQFLIQYYNGEERAKGNILERFSAQQFPDLHSELNLSSLELGDSALYFCASSVEGGGVTDTQYFGPGTRLTVL.

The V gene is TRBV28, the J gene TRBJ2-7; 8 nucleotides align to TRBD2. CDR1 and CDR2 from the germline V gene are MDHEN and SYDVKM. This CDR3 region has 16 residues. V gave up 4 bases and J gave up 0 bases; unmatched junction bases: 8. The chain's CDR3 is CASSSRAGVDSYEQYV. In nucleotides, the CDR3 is TGTGCCAGCAGTTCAAGAGCGGGGGTCGACTCCTACGAGCAGTACGTC.

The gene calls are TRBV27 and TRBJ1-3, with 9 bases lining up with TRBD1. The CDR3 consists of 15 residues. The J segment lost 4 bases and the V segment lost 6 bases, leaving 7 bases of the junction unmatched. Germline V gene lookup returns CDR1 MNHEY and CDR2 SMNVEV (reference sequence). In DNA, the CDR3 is TGTGCCAGCAGCCCGACCACAGGGGGCGGAAACACCATATATTTT. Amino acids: CASSPTTGGGNTIYF.

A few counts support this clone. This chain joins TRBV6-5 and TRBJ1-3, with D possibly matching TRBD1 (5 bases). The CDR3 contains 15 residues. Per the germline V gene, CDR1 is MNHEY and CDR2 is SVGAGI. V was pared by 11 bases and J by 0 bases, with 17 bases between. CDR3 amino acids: CAGRGGSNSGNTIYF. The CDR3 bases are TGTGCCGGGCGGGGGGGTTCGAACTCTGGAAACACCATATATTTT.

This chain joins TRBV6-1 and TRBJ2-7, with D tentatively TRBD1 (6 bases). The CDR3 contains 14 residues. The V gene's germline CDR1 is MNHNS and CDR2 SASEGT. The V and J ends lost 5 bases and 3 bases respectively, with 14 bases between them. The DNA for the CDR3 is TGTGCCAGCAGTTGGGAACAGGGAGTCTACGAGCAGTACGTC. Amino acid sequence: CASSWEQGVYEQYV.

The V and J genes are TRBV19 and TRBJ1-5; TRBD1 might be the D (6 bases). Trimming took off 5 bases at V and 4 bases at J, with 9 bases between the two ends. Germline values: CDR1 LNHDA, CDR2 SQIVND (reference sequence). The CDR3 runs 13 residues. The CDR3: CASSATGNQPQHF. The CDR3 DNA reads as TGTGCCAGTAGTGCAACAGGGAATCAGCCCCAGCATTTT.

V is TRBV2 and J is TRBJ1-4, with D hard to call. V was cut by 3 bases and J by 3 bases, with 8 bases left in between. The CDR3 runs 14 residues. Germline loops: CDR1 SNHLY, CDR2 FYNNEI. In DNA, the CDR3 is TGTGCCAGCAGTGATCTGGGAGCTAATGAAAAACTGTTTTTT. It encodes CASSDLGANEKLFF.

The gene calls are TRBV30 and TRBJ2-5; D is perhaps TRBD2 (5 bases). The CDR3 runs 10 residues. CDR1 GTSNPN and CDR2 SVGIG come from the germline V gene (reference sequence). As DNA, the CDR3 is TGTGCACGGGGTCAAGAGACCCAGTACTTC. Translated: CARGQETQYF.

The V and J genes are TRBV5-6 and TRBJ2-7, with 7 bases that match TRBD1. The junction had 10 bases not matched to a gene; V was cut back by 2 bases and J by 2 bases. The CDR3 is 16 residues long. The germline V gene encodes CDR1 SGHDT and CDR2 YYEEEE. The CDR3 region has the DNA TGTGCCAGCAGCTTCCTCGGGCAGGGGGACCCCTACGAGCAGTACGTC. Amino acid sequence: CASSFLGQGDPYEQYV.